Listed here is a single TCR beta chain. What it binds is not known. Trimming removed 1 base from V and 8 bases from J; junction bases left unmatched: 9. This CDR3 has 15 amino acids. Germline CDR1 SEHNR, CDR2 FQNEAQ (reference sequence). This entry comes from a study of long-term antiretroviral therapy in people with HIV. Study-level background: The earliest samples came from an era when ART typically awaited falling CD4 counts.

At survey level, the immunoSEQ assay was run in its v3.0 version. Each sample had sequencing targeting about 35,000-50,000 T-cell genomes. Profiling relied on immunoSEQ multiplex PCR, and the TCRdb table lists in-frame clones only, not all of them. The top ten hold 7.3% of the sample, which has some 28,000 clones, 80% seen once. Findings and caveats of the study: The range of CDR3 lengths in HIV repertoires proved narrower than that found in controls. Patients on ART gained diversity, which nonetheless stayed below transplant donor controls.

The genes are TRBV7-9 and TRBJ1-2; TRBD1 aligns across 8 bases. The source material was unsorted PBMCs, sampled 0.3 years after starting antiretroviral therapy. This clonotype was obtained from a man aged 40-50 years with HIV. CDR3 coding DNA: TGTGCCAGCAGCTTAGAAGGCCAGGGGGCAAGGGGCTACACCTTC. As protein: CASSLEGQGARGYTF.